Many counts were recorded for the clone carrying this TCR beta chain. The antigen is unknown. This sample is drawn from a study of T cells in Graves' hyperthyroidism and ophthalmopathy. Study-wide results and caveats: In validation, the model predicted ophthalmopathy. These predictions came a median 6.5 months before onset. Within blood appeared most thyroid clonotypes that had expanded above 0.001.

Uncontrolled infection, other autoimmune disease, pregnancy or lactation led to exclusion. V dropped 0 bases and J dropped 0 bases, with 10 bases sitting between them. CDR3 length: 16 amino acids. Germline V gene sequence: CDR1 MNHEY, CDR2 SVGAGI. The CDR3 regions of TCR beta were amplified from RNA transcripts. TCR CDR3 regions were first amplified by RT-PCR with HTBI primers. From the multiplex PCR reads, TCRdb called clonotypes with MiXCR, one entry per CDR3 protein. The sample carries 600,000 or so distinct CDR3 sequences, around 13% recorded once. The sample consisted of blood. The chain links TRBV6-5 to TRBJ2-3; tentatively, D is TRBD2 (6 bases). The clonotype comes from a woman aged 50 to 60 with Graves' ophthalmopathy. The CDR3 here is CASSYSEGISTDTQYF. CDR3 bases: TGTGCCAGCAGTTACTCGGAGGGGATCAGCACAGATACGCAGTATTTT.